Reported below is one T cell receptor (beta chain). The antigen is undetermined. One end of the junction does not line up with germline, which may come from a read error. The CDR3 is 16 residues long. Germline V lookup: CDR1 SGHDN, CDR2 FVKESK. This record belongs to a study of post-analysis software for immune sequencing data. Findings of the study overall: Controls had lower frequencies than patients of four or five TRBV segments, which included TRBV5-6, TRBV5-1 and TRBV20-1. Strong co-clustering by F measure was seen for same-batch samples.

Unique-molecular-identifier-tagged TCR beta cDNA libraries were used. Each CDR3 protein is one row after TCRdb ran MiXCR on the PCR reads. Here the sample spans roughly 570,000 distinct CDR3 sequences, around 34% being singletons. The sequence came from a girl between 2 and 17 years old with multiple sclerosis. This sequence joins TRBV14 and TRBJ2-3; tentative D call: TRBD2 (7 bases). Input material: blood. CDR3 loop: CAGSQDRGAVRDTQYF. In DNA form, the CDR3 reads TGTGCCGGCAGCCAAGATCGGGGGGCGGTGAGAGATACGCAGTATTTT.